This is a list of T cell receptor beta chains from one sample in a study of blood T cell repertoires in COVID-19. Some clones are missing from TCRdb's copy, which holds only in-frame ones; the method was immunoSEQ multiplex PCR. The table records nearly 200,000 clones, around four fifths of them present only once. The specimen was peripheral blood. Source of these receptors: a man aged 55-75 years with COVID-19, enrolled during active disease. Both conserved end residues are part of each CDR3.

CASSRQGLDSPLHF TRBJ1-6 TRBV6-5 14
CASSLTGSSSYNEQFF TRBJ2-1 TRBV28 16
CASSLGQTMRYTF TRBJ1-2 TRBV11-2 13
CASSYSLGNTQYF TRBJ2-3 TRBV6-5 13
CAWSPGQGAGGYTF TRBJ1-2 TRBV30 14
CASSPRDLQNQPQHF TRBJ1-5 TRBV19 15
CSARTVSYEQYF TRBJ2-7 TRBV29-1 12
CASSAAGNEQFF TRBJ2-1 TRBV5-1 12
CAWRGRGLDNSPLHF TRBJ1-6 TRBV30 15
CASTPGQVSVRELFF TRBJ2-2 TRBV2 15
CASSLRSSAEAFF TRBJ1-1 TRBV11-3 13
CASTEGQGVHEQYF TRBJ2-7 TRBV6-5 14
CASSRYGQGDSPLHF TRBJ1-6 TRBV14 15
CASSQGQGADGYTF TRBJ1-2 TRBV4-3 14
CASSLTVYNEQFF TRBJ2-1 TRBV5-1 13
CASSNLPGLQDNEKLFF TRBJ1-4 TRBV19 17
CASSLTASNQPQHF TRBJ1-5 TRBV6-6 14
CASNWNTEAFF TRBJ1-1 TRBV2 11
CASSLRGRELFF TRBJ2-2 TRBV5-1 12
CAIRSGQGEETQYF TRBJ2-5 TRBV10-3 14
CASNVPTATEAFF TRBJ1-1 TRBV25-1 13
CASSRGGFLGLDIQYF TRBJ2-4 TRBV4-3 16
CASSLAAGQPQHF TRBJ1-5 TRBV12-3/TRBV12-4 13
CASSSAGRLPQETQYF TRBJ2-5 TRBV27 16
CASSETDARDQPQHF TRBJ1-5 TRBV6-1 15
CASSFFGTDEQYF TRBJ2-7 TRBV27 13
CASSYSRFTEAFF TRBJ1-1 TRBV6-2/TRBV6-3 13
CASSRDYEQYF TRBJ2-7 TRBV28 11
CASSQAVGGQETQYF TRBJ2-5 TRBV14 15
CASSLPTGGVYNEQFF TRBJ2-1 TRBV28 16
CASSVEGGGTNEKLFF TRBJ1-4 TRBV9 16
CASSQRGDRYNEQFF TRBJ2-1 TRBV4-1 15
CASSPWTGGGYTF TRBJ1-2 TRBV18 13
CASSLAEAPNSGANVLTF TRBJ2-6 TRBV5-1 18
CASSLAMVELAFF TRBJ1-1 TRBV5-6 13
CASTLSSGNEQYF TRBJ2-7 TRBV10-2 13
CASSPPGTSAYEQYF TRBJ2-7 TRBV18 15
CASTHSGRSGEQFF TRBJ2-1 TRBV3-1/TRBV3-2 14
CASSPPRRDGQGGFTNTGELFF TRBJ2-2 TRBV18 22
CASSQGTGRRAQHF TRBJ1-5 TRBV28 14
CASIHRDRGVIGQFF TRBJ2-1 TRBV28 15
CASSPHRGNEQFF TRBJ2-1 TRBV14 13
CASSARLAGGDTQYF TRBJ2-3 TRBV19 15
CASSVDYRVHYNEQFF TRBJ2-1 TRBV9 16
CASSLEGVDTEAFF TRBJ1-1 TRBV5-1 14
CASSQPRPGGREQYF TRBJ2-7 TRBV3-1/TRBV3-2 15
CSASVQGTEAFF TRBJ1-1 TRBV20-1 12
CATSERDKKFF TRBJ2-1 TRBV24-1 11
CASSLQGLHQPQHF TRBJ1-5 TRBV6-5 14
CASSEARGTGLQETQYF TRBJ2-5 TRBV6-1 17
CASSRTAGSEQYF TRBJ2-7 TRBV19 13
CASNLDRGNASPLHF TRBJ1-6 TRBV2 15
CASKTGRNYGYTF TRBJ1-2 TRBV19 13
CASSLTRPSNNEKLFF TRBJ1-4 TRBV18 16
CASSIGGQAYYGYTF TRBJ1-2 TRBV19 15